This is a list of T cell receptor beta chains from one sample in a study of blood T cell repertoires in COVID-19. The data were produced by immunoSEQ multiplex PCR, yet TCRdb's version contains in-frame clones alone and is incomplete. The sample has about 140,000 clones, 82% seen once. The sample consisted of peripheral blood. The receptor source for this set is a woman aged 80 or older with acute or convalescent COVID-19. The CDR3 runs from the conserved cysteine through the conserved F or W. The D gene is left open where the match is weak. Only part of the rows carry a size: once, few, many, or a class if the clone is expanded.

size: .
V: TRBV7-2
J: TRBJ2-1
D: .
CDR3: CASSLGQASYNEQFF
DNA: TGTGCCAGCAGCTTAGGACAAGCCTCCTACAATGAGCAGTTCTTC

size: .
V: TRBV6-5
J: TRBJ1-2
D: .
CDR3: CASSSPLGQGYTF
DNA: TGTGCCAGCAGTTCACCCTTGGGGCAGGGCTACACCTTC

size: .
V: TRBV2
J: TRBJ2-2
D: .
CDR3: CASRPLGGELFF
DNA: TGTGCCAGCAGGCCACTAGGCGGGGAGCTGTTTTTT

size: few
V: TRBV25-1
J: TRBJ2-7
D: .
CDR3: CASRRRDGDAYEQYF
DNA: TGTGCCAGCCGCCGGAGGGACGGGGATGCCTACGAGCAGTACTTC

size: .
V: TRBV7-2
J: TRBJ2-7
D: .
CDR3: CASSPGRGDYEQYF
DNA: TGTGCCAGCAGCCCCGGCCGCGGGGATTACGAGCAGTACTTC

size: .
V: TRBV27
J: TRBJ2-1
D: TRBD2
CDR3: CASGGLAGPEQFF
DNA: TGTGCCAGCGGAGGACTAGCGGGGCCAGAGCAGTTCTTC

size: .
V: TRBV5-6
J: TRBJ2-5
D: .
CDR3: CASSFLGTQYF
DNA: TGTGCCAGCAGCTTCCTCGGTACCCAGTACTTC

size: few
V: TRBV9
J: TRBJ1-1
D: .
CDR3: CASSVTVHTEAFF
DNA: TGTGCCAGCAGCGTGACAGTCCACACTGAAGCTTTCTTT

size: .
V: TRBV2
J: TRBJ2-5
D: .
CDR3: CASRQLGETQYF
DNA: TGTGCCAGCAGACAGCTCGGAGAGACCCAGTACTTC

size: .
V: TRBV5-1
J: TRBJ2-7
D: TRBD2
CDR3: CASSFAGTSGYEQYF
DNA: TGCGCCAGCAGTTTTGCCGGGACTAGCGGCTACGAGCAGTACTTC

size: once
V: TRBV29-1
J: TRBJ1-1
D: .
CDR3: CSVGRGPTEAFF
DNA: TGCAGCGTTGGTCGGGGTCCCACTGAAGCTTTCTTT

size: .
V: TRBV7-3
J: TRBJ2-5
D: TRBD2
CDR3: CASSPSGGGETQYF
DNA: TGTGCCAGCAGCCCAAGCGGGGGAGGAGAGACCCAGTACTTC

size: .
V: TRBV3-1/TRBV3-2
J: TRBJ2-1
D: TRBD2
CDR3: CASSQDFRLAGLYNEQFF
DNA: TGTGCCAGCAGCCAAGATTTTCGACTAGCGGGACTATACAATGAGCAGTTCTTC

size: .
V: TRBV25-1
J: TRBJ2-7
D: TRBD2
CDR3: CASSDPLAGSYEQYF
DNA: TGTGCCAGCAGTGACCCCTTAGCGGGGTCCTACGAGCAGTACTTC

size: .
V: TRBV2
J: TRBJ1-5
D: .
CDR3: CASSEGRGSNQPQHF
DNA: TGTGCCAGCAGTGAGGGCAGGGGTAGCAATCAGCCCCAGCATTTT

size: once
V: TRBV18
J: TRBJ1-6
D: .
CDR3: CASSPPSVAQDSPLHF
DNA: TGTGCCAGCTCACCACCGTCCGTGGCCCAGGATTCACCCCTCCACTTT

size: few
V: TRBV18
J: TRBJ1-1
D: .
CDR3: CASSFYGGGASSEAFF
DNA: TGTGCCAGCTCATTTTACGGCGGGGGCGCATCAAGTGAAGCTTTCTTT

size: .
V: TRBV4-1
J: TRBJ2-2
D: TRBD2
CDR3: CASSQKKALAGARGELFF
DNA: TGCGCCAGCAGCCAAAAAAAGGCCCTAGCGGGAGCCCGCGGGGAGCTGTTTTTT

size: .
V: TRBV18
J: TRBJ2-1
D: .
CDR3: CASSLTTGNNEQFF
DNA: TGTGCCAGCTCACTCACCACAGGGAACAATGAGCAGTTCTTC

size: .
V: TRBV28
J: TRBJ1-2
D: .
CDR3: CASRSGTGNYGYTF
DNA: TGTGCCAGCAGGTCCGGGACTGGGAACTATGGCTACACCTTC

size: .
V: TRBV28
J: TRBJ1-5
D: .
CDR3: CASYSVAAPRGQPQHF
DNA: TGTGCCAGCTATTCCGTAGCGGCTCCTAGGGGTCAGCCCCAGCATTTT

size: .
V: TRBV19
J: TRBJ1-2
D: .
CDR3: CASSIFGPNNYGYTF
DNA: TGTGCCAGTAGTATATTCGGTCCCAATAACTATGGCTACACCTTC

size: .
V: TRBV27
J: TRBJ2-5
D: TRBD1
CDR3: CASQPLGQGAGETQYF
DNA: TGTGCCAGCCAGCCCTTGGGACAGGGGGCTGGAGAGACCCAGTACTTC

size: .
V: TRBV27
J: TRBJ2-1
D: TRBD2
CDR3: CAERWREAYNEQFF
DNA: TGTGCCGAGAGATGGCGGGAGGCCTACAATGAGCAGTTCTTC

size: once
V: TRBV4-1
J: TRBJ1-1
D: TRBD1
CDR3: CASSQGRTGRWGTEAFF
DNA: TGCGCCAGCAGCCAAGGGAGGACAGGGCGTTGGGGCACTGAAGCTTTCTTT